Listed below are T cell receptor beta chains from one sample, sequenced in a study of identical twins. TCRdb reprocessed the 5' RACE reads with MiXCR, giving one entry per CDR3 protein. The data contain a few hundred thousand distinct CDR3 sequences, over 9% of them seen just once; the ten biggest clones take up 7.2%. The same data also contributed to another study, on yellow fever vaccine responses in identical twins.

Sequencing input: CD8+ T cells sorted from blood. The receptors here all came from a woman between 18 and 29 years old in good health. CDR3s include the opening cysteine and the closing phenylalanine or tryptophan. The D gene is left open where the match is weak. Expanded clones are given a class, and other clones once, few, many or no size at all.

v_call: TRBV7-9; j_call: TRBJ2-4; clone_size: NA; d_call: NA; cdr3_aa: CASSLSELAKNIQYF; cdr3_nt: TGTGCCAGCAGCTTATCAGAGCTAGCCAAAAACATTCAGTACTTC
v_call: TRBV6-5; j_call: TRBJ1-2; clone_size: few; d_call: NA; cdr3_aa: CASSYSGGGPGDGYTF; cdr3_nt: TGTGCCAGCAGTTACTCGGGAGGGGGGCCGGGGGATGGCTACACCTTC
v_call: TRBV4-2; j_call: TRBJ2-2; clone_size: few; d_call: NA; cdr3_aa: CASSQATGNTGELFF; cdr3_nt: TGTGCCAGCAGCCAAGCGACAGGAAACACCGGGGAGCTGTTTTTT
v_call: TRBV5-6; j_call: TRBJ1-1; clone_size: many; d_call: NA; cdr3_aa: CASSLWGGTEAFF; cdr3_nt: TGTGCCAGCAGTTTATGGGGGGGGACTGAAGCTTTCTTT
v_call: TRBV4-2; j_call: TRBJ2-3; clone_size: NA; d_call: TRBD2; cdr3_aa: CDSSQGLAGPLGTDTQYF; cdr3_nt: TGTGACAGCAGCCAGGGACTAGCGGGGCCTCTTGGCACAGATACGCAGTATTTT
v_call: TRBV28; j_call: TRBJ2-7; clone_size: few; d_call: TRBD2; cdr3_aa: CASSFRLAGEQTEQYF; cdr3_nt: TGTGCCAGCAGTTTCCGACTAGCGGGAGAGCAAACGGAGCAGTACTTC
v_call: TRBV5-1; j_call: TRBJ2-4; clone_size: few; d_call: NA; cdr3_aa: CASSLDPEDIQYF; cdr3_nt: TGCGCCAGCAGCTTAGACCCGGAGGACATTCAGTACTTC
v_call: TRBV12-3/TRBV12-4; j_call: TRBJ2-1; clone_size: NA; d_call: NA; cdr3_aa: CASSFFLSSYNEQFF; cdr3_nt: TGTGCCAGCAGTTTCTTTCTAAGCTCCTACAATGAGCAGTTCTTC
v_call: TRBV12-3/TRBV12-4; j_call: TRBJ1-5; clone_size: many; d_call: TRBD1; cdr3_aa: CASIGTASNQPQHF; cdr3_nt: TGTGCCAGCATAGGGACAGCTAGCAATCAGCCCCAGCATTTT
v_call: TRBV7-6; j_call: TRBJ2-1; clone_size: NA; d_call: NA; cdr3_aa: CASSHKVGNEQFF; cdr3_nt: TGTGCCAGCAGCCACAAAGTCGGCAATGAGCAGTTCTTC
v_call: TRBV7-9; j_call: TRBJ2-5; clone_size: NA; d_call: NA; cdr3_aa: CASSFTGYQETQYF; cdr3_nt: TGTGCCAGCAGCTTCACGGGCTACCAAGAGACCCAGTACTTC
v_call: TRBV7-9; j_call: TRBJ2-1; clone_size: many; d_call: TRBD2; cdr3_aa: CASSTPAGGPVYNEQFF; cdr3_nt: TGTGCCAGCAGCACCCCAGCGGGGGGGCCGGTATACAATGAGCAGTTCTTC
v_call: TRBV20-1; j_call: TRBJ1-1; clone_size: NA; d_call: NA; cdr3_aa: CSARQEDTEAFF; cdr3_nt: TGCAGTGCTAGACAGGAGGACACTGAAGCTTTCTTT
v_call: TRBV12-3/TRBV12-4; j_call: TRBJ1-2; clone_size: few; d_call: TRBD1; cdr3_aa: CASGPDRGSGYTF; cdr3_nt: TGTGCCAGCGGACCGGACAGGGGAAGTGGCTACACCTTC
v_call: TRBV12-3/TRBV12-4; j_call: TRBJ1-1; clone_size: few; d_call: NA; cdr3_aa: CASSLAGGRAFF; cdr3_nt: TGTGCCAGCAGTTTAGCCGGCGGTAGAGCTTTCTTT